A single sample is the source of the 18 T cell receptor beta chains below, sequenced in a study of blood T cells in healthy people across ages. Alongside a J-beta primer mix, a sample-barcoded 5' primer served in a second PCR lasting roughly 7 to 12 cycles. In TCRdb, the 5' RACE reads were re-called with MiXCR into one record per CDR3 protein. Of 800,000 to 950,000 distinct CDR3 sequences in the sample, 29% were seen once. The same sample was also studied in work on T cells of mothers and their children.

Sequencing was performed on blood. Receptors were obtained from a woman aged 40 to 50 in good health.

V and J are TRBV5-1 and TRBJ2-1; D possibly matches TRBD1 or TRBD2 (5 bases each). V shed 2 bases and J shed 15 bases, with 21 bases lying between them. Looked up from germline, CDR1 is SGHRS and CDR2 is YFSETQ. This CDR3 spans 14 amino acids. The CDR3 is CASSLGGVGRLLFF. In DNA, the CDR3 is TGCGCCAGCAGCTTAGGAGGAGTGGGACGATTACTGTTCTTC. Variable domain in full (rest from reference TRBV5-1 and TRBJ2-1): KAGVTQTPRYLIKTRGQQVTLSCSPISGHRSVSWYQQTPGQGLQFLFEYFSETQRNKGNFPGRFSGRQFSNSRSEMNVSTLELGDSALYLCASSLGGVGRLLFFGPGTRLTVL.

This clonotype was observed a handful of times. The chain combines TRBV10-3 with TRBJ1-1; a possible D gene is TRBD1 (5 bases). The CDR3 loop spans 15 amino acids. Per the germline V gene, CDR1 is ENHRY and CDR2 is SYGVKD. Trimming stripped 4 bases from V and 1 base from J, with 13 bases between. DNA of the CDR3: TGTGCCATCAGTGGAATCGGGACCGGGAACACTGAAGCTTTCTTT. Residues: CAISGIGTGNTEAFF.

The chain joins TRBV20-1 to TRBJ1-5, with 8 positions matching TRBD1. CDR3 length: 14 residues. V trimming: 2 bases; J trimming: 3 bases; junction bases outside the gene matches: 3. Germline loops: CDR1 DFQATT, CDR2 SNEGSKA (reference sequence). CDR3 sequence reads: CSARKTGDNQPQHF. The CDR3 DNA sequence: TGCAGTGCTAGAAAGACAGGGGACAATCAGCCCCAGCATTTT.

Regarding this clonotype: Sequence at one end of the junction differs from germline and may be a read error. The chain recombines TRBV7-6 with TRBJ1-2, with 9 bases fitting TRBD1. CDR3 length: 13 residues. The germline V gene has CDR1 SGHVS and CDR2 FNYEAQ. The CDR3 loop reads CAGSPQGAVGYTF. Written as DNA, the CDR3 is TGTGCCGGCAGCCCACAGGGGGCGGTTGGCTACACCTTC.

CDR3 amino acids: CASSGDRGPFLEGYTF. The CDR3 DNA reads TGTGCCAGCAGTGGGGACAGGGGGCCCTTCCTTGAAGGCTACACCTTC. The genes are TRBV28 and TRBJ1-2; 12 positions match TRBD1. Germline-derived CDR1 and CDR2 are MDHEN and SYDVKM. CDR3 size: 16 residues. V shed 5 bases, J shed 8 bases, and the junction held 12 bases outside the gene matches.

Concerning this clonotype: This sequence may be a read error, since a much larger clone differs from it by one base. For the CDR3, the DNA is TGTGCCAGCAGCTGGGACAGGGGGCGCAAGCAGTACTTC. This codes for CASSWDRGRKQYF. The V call is TRBV7-2, the J call TRBJ2-7; TRBD1 agrees at 12 bases. This CDR3 region has 13 residues. Per germline, CDR1 SGHTA and CDR2 FQGNSA. V shed 4 bases and J 8 bases; nucleotides not matched to a gene: 3.

This clonotype was observed a few times. The chain combines TRBV20-1 with TRBJ1-2, with D possibly matching TRBD1 (6 bases). Germline loops: CDR1 DFQATT, CDR2 SNEGSKA (reference sequence). The CDR3 has 13 residues. Trimming cost V 6 bases and J 5 bases, with 16 bases left between them. The CDR3 coding sequence is TGCAGTGCGGGGGGCGCAGGGGAATATGGCTACACCTTC. Amino acid sequence: CSAGGAGEYGYTF.

V and J are TRBV2 and TRBJ2-1; 8 nucleotides line up with TRBD1. Germline loops: CDR1 SNHLY, CDR2 FYNNEI. V dropped 11 bases and J dropped 1; count of bases not matched to a gene: 10. The CDR3 has 15 residues. CDR3 loop: CASQGAIQSYNEQFF. DNA of the CDR3: TGTGCCTCTCAGGGGGCTATCCAATCCTACAATGAGCAGTTCTTC.

This sequence joins TRBV20-1 and TRBJ1-1; the D gene is possibly TRBD1 (5 bases). V was clipped by 1 base and J by 7 bases, with 13 bases between them. This CDR3 has 13 amino acids. Germline CDR1 and CDR2: DFQATT and SNEGSKA (reference sequence). The CDR3 protein is CSARALSGSEAFF. The CDR3 coding sequence is TGCAGTGCTAGAGCCCTCTCAGGGAGTGAAGCTTTCTTT.

This clonotype was seen more than once but under ten times. The J gene is TRBJ2-5, the V gene TRBV4-2, with D perhaps TRBD1 or TRBD2 (5 bases each). CDR3 size: 15 residues. Trimming pared 1 base from V and 5 bases from J, leaving 14 bases between. Germline V gene lookup returns CDR1 LGHNA and CDR2 YNFKEQ. The chain's CDR3 is CASSQGRGWGETQYF. The DNA of the CDR3 is TGTGCCAGCAGCCAAGGACGGGGCTGGGGGGAGACCCAGTACTTC.

This rearrangement joins TRBV28 to TRBJ1-6, with 9 positions matching TRBD1. The trim removed 0 bases at V and 6 bases at J, leaving 0 bases unmatched. The CDR3 has 15 residues. Germline-derived CDR1 and CDR2 are MDHEN and SYDVKM. The CDR3, as DNA: TGTGCCAGCAGTTTATGGGGACAGGGTAATTCACCCCTCCACTTT. Translation gives CASSLWGQGNSPLHF.

In the case of this clonotype: This may stem from a read error, because a much larger clone lies one nucleotide away. The rearrangement joins TRBV12-3 or TRBV12-4 to TRBJ2-1; tentative D call: TRBD2 (5 bases). The CDR3 spans 13 residues. Deletions cut 6 bases from V and 6 bases from J, with 12 bases between. The CDR3 protein is CASRFPGSNEQFF. The CDR3 DNA follows: TGTGCCAGCAGGTTTCCGGGAAGCAATGAGCAGTTCTTC.

In regard to this clonotype: One end of the junction varies from germline; a read error may be responsible. The chain uses TRBV7-3 and TRBJ2-1, with 7 bases identical to TRBD2. CDR3 length equals 16 residues. The germline CDR1 and CDR2 sequences are SGHTA and FQGTGA. CDR3: CAGSLLGGSSYNEQFF. CDR3 DNA sequence: TGTGCCGGCAGCTTACTGGGGGGGAGCTCCTACAATGAGCAGTTCTTC. Complete variable domain (other parts from reference TRBV7-3 and TRBJ2-1): GAGVSQTPSNKVTEKGKYVELRCDPISGHTALYWYRQSLGQGPEFLIYFQGTGAADDSGLPNDRFFAVRPEGSVSTLKIQRTERGDSAVYLCAGSLLGGSSYNEQFFGPGTRLTVL.

This clonotype was recorded at least ten times. The chain joins TRBV27 to TRBJ2-7, with TRBD1 matching over 7 bases. The CDR3 has 15 residues. V was pared by 5 bases and J by 3 bases, with 10 bases of the junction left unmatched. Germline loops: CDR1 MNHEY, CDR2 SMNVEV (reference sequence). The CDR3 protein is CASSPRQGPHYEQYF. As DNA, the CDR3 is TGTGCCAGCAGTCCCAGACAGGGACCACACTACGAGCAGTACTTC.

The chain uses TRBV29-1 and TRBJ1-1; D is ambiguous. The CDR3 has 11 residues. V lost 1 base to trimming and J lost 12 bases, with 12 bases between them. Per germline, CDR1 SQVTM and CDR2 ANQGSEA. The CDR3 nucleotides are TGCAGCGTTGAAGTTGGTAGGGAGACTTTCTTT. Residues: CSVEVGRETFF. The whole variable domain, remainder taken from reference TRBV29-1 and TRBJ1-1, is SAVISQKPSRDICQRGTSLTIQCQVDSQVTMMFWYRQQPGQSLTLIATANQGSEATYESGFVIDKFPISRPNLTFSTLTVSNMSPEDSSIYLCSVEVGRETFFGQGTRLTVV.

As concerns this clonotype: A read error may explain this, as a much larger clone is one base away. The chain employs TRBV7-9 and TRBJ2-1, with D perhaps matching TRBD1 (5 bases). The end of the DNA aligns better with TRBJ2-7, so the J call may be wrong. The CDR3 runs to 16 residues. Germline CDR1 is SEHNR and CDR2 is FQNEAQ (reference sequence). For the CDR3, the DNA is TGTGCCAGCAGCTTATGGTCAGGGCTCTCCTACAATGAGCAGTACTTC. The encoded protein is CASSLWSGLSYNEQYF.

The chain recombines TRBV9 with TRBJ2-3, with 9 nucleotides matching TRBD2. The CDR3 sequence is 15 residues long. Germline assignment: CDR1 SGDLS and CDR2 YYNGEE. Unmatched junction bases numbered 10, after V lost 4 bases and J lost 7 bases. CDR3 region: CASSSSGGPGNTQYF. CDR3 nucleotide sequence: TGTGCCAGCAGCTCAAGCGGGGGGCCCGGGAATACGCAGTATTTT. Supplemented by reference TRBV9 and TRBJ2-3, the full variable domain reads DSGVTQTPKHLITATGQRVTLRCSPRSGDLSVYWYQQSLDQGLQFLIQYYNGEERAKGNILERFSAQQFPDLHSELNLSSLELGDSALYFCASSSSGGPGNTQYFGPGTRLTVL.

This clonotype was observed a single time. The chain recombines TRBV6-2 or TRBV6-3 with TRBJ2-1; weak D call: TRBD1 (5 bases). V lost 2 bases to trimming and J lost 1 base, with 15 bases between them. CDR1 and CDR2 from the germline V gene are MNHEY and SVGEGT. The CDR3 covers 17 residues. The CDR3 DNA reads TGTGCCAGCAGTTACAATAGGGGCAATTTTTCCTACAATGAGCAGTTCTTC. Translated: CASSYNRGNFSYNEQFF.